The sequence of this TCR beta chain was determined in a study of Ad26.COV2.S vaccination and SARS-CoV-2 variants. Study-wide context: A COV1001 Ad26.COV2.S trial-arm participant provided the sample. Once, or twice with 56 days between doses, Ad26.COV2.S was given intramuscularly. The study's findings and limits: Reported post-vaccination CD8+ and CD4+ T cell responses to spike showed substantial breadth.

Concerning this clone: What it recognizes is unknown.

Treatment meaning: roughly 20 received Ad26.COV2.S at low or high dose, single or two shots; about 5 received placebo; per-sample allocation not given. It was on day 63 after the first vaccine or placebo injection that samples were taken. Boston provided a donor who was an adult aged 18-55 years. CDR3 length equals 15 residues. The junction had 7 bases not matched to a gene; V was cut back by 1 base and J by 7 bases. Per the germline V gene, CDR1 is MGHRA and CDR2 is YSYEKL. Data came from immunoSEQ multiplex PCR; TCRdb stores just in-frame clones and leaves some out. The sample carries fewer than 500,000 clones, around 90% recorded once.

This chain joins TRBV4-1 and TRBJ2-1, with 7 bases fitting TRBD1. The clonotype was recovered from a person aged 18-60 years who received the Ad26.COV2.S COVID-19 vaccine or a placebo. The sequencing used peripheral blood, collected in a trial of Ad26.COV2.S vaccine versus placebo. The CDR3 sequence: CASSQGVTGVNEQFF. The CDR3 bases are TGCGCCAGCAGCCAAGGGGTTACAGGGGTAAATGAGCAGTTCTTC.